The 4 T cell receptor beta chains given below trace back to one sample, sequenced in a study of OX40 agonist ivuxolimab in advanced cancers. Assay: immunoSEQ multiplex PCR; the TCRdb copy retains only in-frame clones and omits some. In the table there are 50,000 to 75,000 clones, 65% to 90% of which are singletons. Specimen: CD4+ or CD8+ T cells sorted from blood, collected in a trial of the OX40 agonist ivuxolimab. These receptor sequences come from an adult with an advanced solid tumor such as melanoma, head and neck, liver or kidney cancer.

V gene TRBV6-6 combines with J gene TRBJ2-7, with TRBD1 matching 7 bases. With V trimmed by 4 bases and J by 3 bases, 6 bases remained unmatched. The germline V gene encodes CDR1 MNHNY and CDR2 SVGAGI (reference sequence). This CDR3 is built from 14 residues. The CDR3 spells CASSSRGQDYEQYF. The CDR3 DNA reads as TGTGCCAGCAGTTCCCGTGGACAGGACTACGAGCAGTACTTC.

V usage is TRBV27 and J usage is TRBJ1-3; a possible D gene is TRBD1 (5 bases). The CDR3 is 12 residues long. Germline V gene lookup returns CDR1 MNHEY and CDR2 SMNVEV (reference sequence). Trimming left V 8 bases short and J 3 bases short, with 8 bases between. CDR3 sequence reads: CASWGVGNTIYF. CDR3 DNA: TGTGCCAGCTGGGGGGTTGGAAACACCATATATTTT.

The V and J genes are TRBV5-5 and TRBJ2-2; weak D call: TRBD2 (5 bases). Germline V lookup: CDR1 SGHKS, CDR2 YYEKEE (reference sequence). The CDR3 loop spans 17 amino acids. The V gene lost 5 bases and the J gene lost 1 base, with 18 bases spanning the gap. CDR3 sequence: CASSLAGAGLNTGELFF. CDR3 DNA: TGTGCCAGCAGTCTGGCGGGTGCAGGACTGAACACCGGGGAGCTGTTTTTT.

The V and J genes are TRBV9 and TRBJ1-6, with no clear D. V gave up 0 bases and J gave up 9 bases, with 10 bases separating them. The CDR3 length is 14 residues. Germline CDR1 reads SGDLS; CDR2 reads YYNGEE. This CDR3 is CASSVGGEGSPLHF. CDR3 bases: TGTGCCAGCAGCGTAGGCGGGGAAGGTTCACCCCTCCACTTT.